The clone carrying this TCR beta chain showed up just once. This entry is derived from a study of T-cell memory formation after mild COVID-19. The CDR3 is 16 residues long. Losses at the gene ends were 4 bases for V and 4 bases for J; bases not matched to a gene: 10. In germline, CDR1 is LGHDT, CDR2 YNNKEL (reference sequence). TCRdb re-analysed the 5' RACE reads in MiXCR, keeping a single row per CDR3 protein. The data contain 140,000 to 150,000 distinct CDR3 sequences, less than 20% of them seen just once; the ten biggest clones take up 2% to 2.5%. Sequenced: PBMCs or a T cell subset sorted from them (not recorded which). The clonotype comes from an adult woman who had mild COVID-19 (a few samples of this study predate the infection). Cell type and time point are not known. The chain uses TRBV3-1 and TRBJ2-7; TRBD2 matches at 10 bases. In nucleotides, the CDR3 is TGTGCCAGCAGCCCTACCAGGGTAGCGGGAGGTTACGAGCAGTACTTC. Residues: CASSPTRVAGGYEQYF.